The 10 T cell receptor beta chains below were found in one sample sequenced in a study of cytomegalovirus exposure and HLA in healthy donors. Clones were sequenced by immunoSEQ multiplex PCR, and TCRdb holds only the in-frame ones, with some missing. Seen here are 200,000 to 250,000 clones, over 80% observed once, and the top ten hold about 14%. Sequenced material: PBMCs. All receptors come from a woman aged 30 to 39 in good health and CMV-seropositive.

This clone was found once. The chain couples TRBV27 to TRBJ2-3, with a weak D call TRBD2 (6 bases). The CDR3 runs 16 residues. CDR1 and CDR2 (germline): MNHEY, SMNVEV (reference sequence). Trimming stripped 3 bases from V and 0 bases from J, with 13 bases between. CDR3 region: CASSLGGRWSTDTQYF. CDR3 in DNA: TGTGCCAGCAGTTTGGGTGGGAGGTGGAGCACAGATACGCAGTATTTT.

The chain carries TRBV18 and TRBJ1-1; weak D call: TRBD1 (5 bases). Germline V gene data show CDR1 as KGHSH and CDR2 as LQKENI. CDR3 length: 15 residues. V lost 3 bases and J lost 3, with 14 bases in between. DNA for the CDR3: TGTGCCAGCTCACCGGGGGGAAATCGGGACACTGAAGCTTTCTTT. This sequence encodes CASSPGGNRDTEAFF. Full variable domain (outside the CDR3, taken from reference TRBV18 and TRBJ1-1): NAGVMQNPRHLVRRRGQEARLRCSPMKGHSHVYWYRQLPEEGLKFMVYLQKENIIDESGMPKERFSAEFPKEGPSILRIQQVVRGDSAAYFCASSPGGNRDTEAFFGQGTRLTVV.

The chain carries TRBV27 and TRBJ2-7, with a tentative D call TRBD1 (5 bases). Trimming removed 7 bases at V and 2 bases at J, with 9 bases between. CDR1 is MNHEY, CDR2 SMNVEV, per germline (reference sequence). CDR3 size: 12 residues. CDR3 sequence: CASKKGPYEQYF. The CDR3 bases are TGTGCCAGCAAGAAGGGGCCCTACGAGCAGTACTTC.

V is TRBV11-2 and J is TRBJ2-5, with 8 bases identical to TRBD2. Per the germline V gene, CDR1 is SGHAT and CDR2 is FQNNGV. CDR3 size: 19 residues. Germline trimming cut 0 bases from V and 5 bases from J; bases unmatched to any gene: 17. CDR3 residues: CASSLDFTVGGRPAETQYF. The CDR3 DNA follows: TGTGCCAGCAGCTTAGATTTCACGGTTGGCGGGAGGCCCGCGGAGACCCAGTACTTC.

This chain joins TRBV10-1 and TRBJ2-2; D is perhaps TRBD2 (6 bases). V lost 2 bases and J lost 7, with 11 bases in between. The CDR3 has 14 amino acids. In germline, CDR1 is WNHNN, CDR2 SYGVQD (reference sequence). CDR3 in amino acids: CASSETSGVGELFF. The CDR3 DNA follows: TGCGCCAGCAGTGAGACTTCGGGGGTCGGGGAGCTGTTTTTT.

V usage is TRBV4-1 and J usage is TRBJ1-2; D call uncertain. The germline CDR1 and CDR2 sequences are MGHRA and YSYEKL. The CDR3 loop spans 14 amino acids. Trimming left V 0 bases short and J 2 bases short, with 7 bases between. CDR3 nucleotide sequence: TGCGCCAGCAGCCAAGAGGGCAGAAACTATGGCTACACCTTC. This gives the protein CASSQEGRNYGYTF.

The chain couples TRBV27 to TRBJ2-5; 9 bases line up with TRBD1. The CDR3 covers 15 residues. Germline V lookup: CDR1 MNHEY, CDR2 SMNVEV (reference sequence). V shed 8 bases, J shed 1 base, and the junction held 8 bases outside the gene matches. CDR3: CASRPWTGAQETQYF. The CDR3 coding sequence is TGTGCCAGCCGCCCTTGGACAGGGGCCCAAGAGACCCAGTACTTC.

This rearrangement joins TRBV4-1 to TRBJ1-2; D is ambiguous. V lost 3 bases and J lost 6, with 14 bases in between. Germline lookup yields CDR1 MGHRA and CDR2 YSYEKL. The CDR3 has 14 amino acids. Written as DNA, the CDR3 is TGCGCCAGCAGCCACTTTATATGGCATCATGGCTACACCTTC. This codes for CASSHFIWHHGYTF.

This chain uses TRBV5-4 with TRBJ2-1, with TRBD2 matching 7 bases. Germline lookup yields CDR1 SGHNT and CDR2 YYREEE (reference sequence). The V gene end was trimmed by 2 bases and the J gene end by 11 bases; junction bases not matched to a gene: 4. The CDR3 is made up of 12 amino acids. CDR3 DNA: TGTGCCAGCAGCTTAGACGGGAGGCAGCAGTTCTTC. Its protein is CASSLDGRQQFF. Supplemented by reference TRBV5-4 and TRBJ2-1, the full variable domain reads ETGVTQSPTHLIKTRGQQVTLRCSSQSGHNTVSWYQQALGQGPQFIFQYYREEENGRGNFPPRFSGLQFPNYSSELNVNALELDDSALYLCASSLDGRQQFFGPGTRLTVL.

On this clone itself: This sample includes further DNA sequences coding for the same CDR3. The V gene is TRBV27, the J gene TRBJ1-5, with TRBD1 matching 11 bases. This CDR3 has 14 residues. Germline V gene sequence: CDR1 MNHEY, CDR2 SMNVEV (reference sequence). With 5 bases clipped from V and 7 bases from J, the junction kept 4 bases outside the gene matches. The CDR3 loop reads CASSPGTGGQPQHF. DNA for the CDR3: TGTGCCAGCAGTCCCGGGACAGGGGGACAGCCCCAGCATTTT.